This record concerns one T cell receptor (beta chain) sequence. CDR1 is SGHNT, CDR2 YYREEE, per germline (reference sequence). This CDR3 comprises 13 residues. With 2 bases removed from V and 4 bases from J, the gap between germline ends came to 7 bases. This record belongs to a study of cytomegalovirus exposure and HLA in healthy donors. PCR used 60 Vbeta primers and 13 Jbeta primers. Sequencing was performed with immunoSEQ multiplex PCR; in TCRdb, only in-frame clones are kept and a portion is missing. The data contain approximately 170,000 clones, roughly 80% of them singletons. The V and J genes are TRBV5-4 and TRBJ1-5, with D possibly being TRBD1 (6 bases). The clonotype comes from a male donor in good health and CMV-seronegative. Sample: PBMCs. The CDR3 protein is CASSLQGNQPQHF. CDR3 DNA: TGTGCCAGCAGCTTACAGGGAAATCAGCCCCAGCATTTT.